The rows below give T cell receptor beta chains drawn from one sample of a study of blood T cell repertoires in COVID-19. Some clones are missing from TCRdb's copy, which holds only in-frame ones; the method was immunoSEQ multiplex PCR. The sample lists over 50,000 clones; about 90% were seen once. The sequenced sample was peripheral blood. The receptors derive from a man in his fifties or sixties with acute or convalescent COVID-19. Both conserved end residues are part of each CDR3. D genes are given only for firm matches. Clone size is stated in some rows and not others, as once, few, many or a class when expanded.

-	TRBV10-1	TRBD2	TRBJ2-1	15	TGCGCCAGCAGTGGTACTGCGGGGGGGCCGAGAGAGCAGTTCTTC	CASSGTAGGPREQFF
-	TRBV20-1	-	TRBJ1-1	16	TGCAGTGCTAGTGAAACCCCACAGGGCATGAACACTGAAGCTTTCTTT	CSASETPQGMNTEAFF
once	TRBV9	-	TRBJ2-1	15	TGTGCCAGCAGCACCAGGGCGGCAGGGATTGGCGAGCAGTTCTTC	CASSTRAAGIGEQFF
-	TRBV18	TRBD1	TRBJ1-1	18	TGTGCCAGCTCACCCTCACCAGGCGTTGACAGGGAGAACACTGAAGCTTTCTTT	CASSPSPGVDRENTEAFF
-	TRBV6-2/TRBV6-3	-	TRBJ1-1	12	TGTGCCAGCAGTTTCGGACAGTCTGAAGCTTTCTTT	CASSFGQSEAFF
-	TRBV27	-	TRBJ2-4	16	TGTGCCAGCAGTTCCCCCCCCAGTCTAGCCAAAAACATTCAGTACTTC	CASSSPPSLAKNIQYF
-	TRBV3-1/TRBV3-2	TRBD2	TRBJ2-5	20	TGTGCCAGCAGCCAAGAGGGACTAGCGGGGGACATACCTATTTTAAAGACCCAGTACTTC	CASSQEGLAGDIPILKTQYF
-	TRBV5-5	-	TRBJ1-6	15	TGTGCCAGCAGCTTGAGTCCCTCCGGGGGTTCACCCCTCCACTTT	CASSLSPSGGSPLHF
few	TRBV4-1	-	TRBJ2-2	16	TGCGCCAGCAGCCAAGGGGTCGGGCAGGGGACCGGGGAGCTGTTTTTT	CASSQGVGQGTGELFF
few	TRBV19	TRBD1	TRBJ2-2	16	TGTGCCAGTAGGACCGGGACAGGGCTATGGACCGGGGAGCTGTTTTTT	CASRTGTGLWTGELFF
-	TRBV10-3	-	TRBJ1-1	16	TGTGCCATCAGTGAGAATTTTCATGCGGGTGGAACTGAAGCTTTCTTT	CAISENFHAGGTEAFF
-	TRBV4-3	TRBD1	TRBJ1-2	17	TGCGCCAGCAGCCAAGATCTTGTGATGGGACAGGCTTTCGGCTACACCTTC	CASSQDLVMGQAFGYTF
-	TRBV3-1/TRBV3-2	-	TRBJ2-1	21	TGTGCCAGCAGCCAGTCTCCGGGAACAGTTTACTTTGTGAGCTCCTACAATGAGCAGTTCTTC	CASSQSPGTVYFVSSYNEQFF
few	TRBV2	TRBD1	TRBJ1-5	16	TGTGCCAGCAGTGAATGGCAGGGGGTAAGCAATCAGCCCCAGCATTTT	CASSEWQGVSNQPQHF
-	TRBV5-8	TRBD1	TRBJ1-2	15	TGTGCCAGCAGCTCGTTAACAGGGGGCTTCTATGGCTACACCTTC	CASSSLTGGFYGYTF
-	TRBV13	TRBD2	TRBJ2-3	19	TGTGCCAGCAGCGTCCGGGACAGAAAACTAGCGGGACGCACAGATACGCAGTATTTT	CASSVRDRKLAGRTDTQYF
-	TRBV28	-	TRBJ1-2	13	TGTGCCAGCAGTCCGACAGGCCCCTATGGCTACACCTTC	CASSPTGPYGYTF
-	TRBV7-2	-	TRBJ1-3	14	TGTGCCAGCAGCCCCCCGGGCTCTGGAAACACCATATATTTT	CASSPPGSGNTIYF
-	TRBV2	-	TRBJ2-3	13	TGTGCCAGCAATAGGGACTTCACAGATACGCAGTATTTT	CASNRDFTDTQYF
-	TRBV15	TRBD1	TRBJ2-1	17	TGTGCCACCAGCAGAGGTCCGGGGACAGGGACGGCGAATGAGCAGTTCTTC	CATSRGPGTGTANEQFF
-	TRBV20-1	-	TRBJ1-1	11	TGCAGTGCTACGGGGGACGCTGAAGCTTTCTTT	CSATGDAEAFF
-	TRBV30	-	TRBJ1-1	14	TGTGCCTTGAGTGTAGGCCAGGCCTCCACTGTAGCTTTCTTT	CALSVGQASTVAFF
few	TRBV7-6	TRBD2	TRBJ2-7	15	TGTGCCAGCAGTCCGAACGCCGGGAGGTTAAGCGAGCAGTACTTC	CASSPNAGRLSEQYF
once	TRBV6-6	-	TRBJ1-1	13	TGTGCCAGCAGCTCCCCGGGGGACACTGAAGCTTTCTTT	CASSSPGDTEAFF
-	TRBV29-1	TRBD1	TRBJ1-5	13	TGCAGCGCGACTCAGGGGGGTGGTCAGCCCCAGCATTTT	CSATQGGGQPQHF
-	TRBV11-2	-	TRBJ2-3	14	TGTGCCAGCAGCTTAGTAGCCGGCCCAGATACGCAGTATTTT	CASSLVAGPDTQYF
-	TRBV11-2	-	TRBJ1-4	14	TGTGCCAGCAGCTTCGGTGGAACTAATGAAAAACTGTTTTTT	CASSFGGTNEKLFF
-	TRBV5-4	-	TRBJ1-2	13	TGTGCCAGCAGCCCAGACCGGGACTACGGCTACACCTTC	CASSPDRDYGYTF
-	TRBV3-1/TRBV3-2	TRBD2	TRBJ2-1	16	TGTGCCAGCAGCCAACTTAGCGGGGGGGGCTACAATGAGCAGTTCTTC	CASSQLSGGGYNEQFF
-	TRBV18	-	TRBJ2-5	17	TGTGCCAGCTCACGGGGCAGGAGGGGCGATTTTAGAGAGACCCAGTACTTC	CASSRGRRGDFRETQYF
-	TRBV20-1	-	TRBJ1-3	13	TGCAGTGCTAGTCCCGGGAGGAGAAACACCATATATTTT	CSASPGRRNTIYF
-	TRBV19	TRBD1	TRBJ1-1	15	TGTGCCAGTAGTGGCGCGACAGGGTGGAACACTGAAGCTTTCTTT	CASSGATGWNTEAFF
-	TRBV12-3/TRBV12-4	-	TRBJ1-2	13	TGTGCCAGCAGTTTATCGCCGGACTATGGCTACACCTTC	CASSLSPDYGYTF
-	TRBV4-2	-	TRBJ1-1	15	TGTGCCAGCAGCCAAGATCCGGTCCCGAACACTGAAGCTTTCTTT	CASSQDPVPNTEAFF
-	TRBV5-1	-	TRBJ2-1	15	TGCGCCAGCAGCGGCGGACAGAGCAACTACAATGAGCAGTTCTTC	CASSGGQSNYNEQFF
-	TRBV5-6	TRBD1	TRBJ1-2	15	TGTGCCAGCAGCTTGGTCGGGACAGGGAGCGGTGGCTACACCTTC	CASSLVGTGSGGYTF
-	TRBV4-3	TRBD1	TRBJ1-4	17	TGCGCCAGCAGCCAAGATCTAGCAGGGGGCAGTAATGGAAAACTGTTTTTT	CASSQDLAGGSNGKLFF
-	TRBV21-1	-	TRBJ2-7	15	TGTGCCAGCAGCACGACCGGGACAGGGGACTACGAGCAGTACTTC	CASSTTGTGDYEQYF
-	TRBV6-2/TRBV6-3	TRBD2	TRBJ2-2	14	TGTGCCAGCAGTTACCGCGGGGGGACCGGGGAGCTGTTTTTT	CASSYRGGTGELFF
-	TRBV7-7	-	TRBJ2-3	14	TGTGCCAGCAGCTTATTCGGGGAAGGAGATACGCAGTATTTT	CASSLFGEGDTQYF
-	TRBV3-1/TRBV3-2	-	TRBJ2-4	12	TGTGCCAGCAGCCAGGTCAACCGGGGGGCCTCCTTC	CASSQVNRGASF
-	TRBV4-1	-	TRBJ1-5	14	TGCGCCAGCAGCCAAGACGGGGTTCGGCAGCCCCAGCATTTT	CASSQDGVRQPQHF
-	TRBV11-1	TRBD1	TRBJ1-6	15	TGTGCCAGCAGCCGAAGGACAGGGGATAATTCACCCCTCCACTTT	CASSRRTGDNSPLHF
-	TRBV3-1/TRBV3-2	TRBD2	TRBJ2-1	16	TGTGCCAGCAGCCCGAGGAGCGGGGGGGCGTACAATGAGCAGTTCTTC	CASSPRSGGAYNEQFF
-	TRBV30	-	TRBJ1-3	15	TGTGCCTGGGGGGGGCCTCGAACTTCTGGAAACACCATATATTTT	CAWGGPRTSGNTIYF